The rows below give T cell receptor beta chains drawn from one sample of a study of cytomegalovirus exposure and HLA in healthy donors. Using immunoSEQ multiplex PCR, the repertoire was profiled, and TCRdb retains in-frame clones only, with some absent. The data contain under 70,000 clones, roughly 65% of them seen just once; the ten biggest clones take up about 1.9%. The source material was PBMCs. Receptor source: a woman aged 25 to 45 in good health and CMV-seronegative. The CDR3 runs from the conserved cysteine through the conserved F or W. A D gene is named only where the DNA matches it firmly. Size tells how often a clone was seen (once, few, many) or the class of an expanded clone, and some rows leave it out.

v_gene: TRBV5-6; d_gene: -; abundance: -; j_gene: TRBJ1-3; CDR3aa: CASSPGVGGNTIYF; CDR3nt: TGTGCCAGCAGTCCAGGGGTAGGAGGAAACACCATATATTTT
v_gene: TRBV2; d_gene: TRBD1; abundance: -; j_gene: TRBJ1-2; CDR3aa: CASSSTGGANYGYTF; CDR3nt: TGTGCCAGCAGTTCGACAGGGGGTGCTAACTATGGCTACACCTTC
v_gene: TRBV2; d_gene: TRBD1; abundance: -; j_gene: TRBJ2-1; CDR3aa: CASMLETGGGVEQFF; CDR3nt: TGTGCCAGCATGCTCGAGACAGGGGGGGGTGTTGAGCAGTTCTTC
v_gene: TRBV7-3; d_gene: TRBD1; abundance: -; j_gene: TRBJ1-2; CDR3aa: CASSNGRDRSTF; CDR3nt: TGTGCCAGCAGCAACGGCCGGGACAGAAGTACCTTC
v_gene: TRBV19; d_gene: TRBD2; abundance: -; j_gene: TRBJ2-7; CDR3aa: CASSIERGAYEQYF; CDR3nt: TGTGCCAGTAGTATCGAGCGGGGGGCCTACGAGCAGTACTTC
v_gene: TRBV6-5; d_gene: -; abundance: -; j_gene: TRBJ1-4; CDR3aa: CASSRTTTNEKLFF; CDR3nt: TGTGCCAGCAGTAGGACAACAACTAATGAAAAACTGTTTTTT
v_gene: TRBV6-5; d_gene: -; abundance: -; j_gene: TRBJ1-1; CDR3aa: CASSYSEGNTEAFF; CDR3nt: TGTGCCAGCAGTTACTCGGAGGGAAACACTGAAGCTTTCTTT
v_gene: TRBV6-5; d_gene: -; abundance: -; j_gene: TRBJ1-2; CDR3aa: CASSYTDRGGYTF; CDR3nt: TGTGCCAGCAGTTACACTGACAGAGGAGGCTACACCTTC
v_gene: TRBV6-5; d_gene: -; abundance: once; j_gene: TRBJ2-7; CDR3aa: CASRANRRFYEQYF; CDR3nt: TGTGCCAGCAGAGCTAACAGACGTTTCTACGAGCAGTACTTC
v_gene: TRBV30; d_gene: TRBD1; abundance: few; j_gene: TRBJ1-1; CDR3aa: CAWSWGTGSTEAFF; CDR3nt: TGTGCCTGGAGTTGGGGGACAGGGAGCACTGAAGCTTTCTTT
v_gene: TRBV5-4; d_gene: TRBD2; abundance: -; j_gene: TRBJ2-1; CDR3aa: CASSGNGGGAYNEQFF; CDR3nt: TGTGCCAGCAGCGGGAATGGCGGGGGGGCATACAATGAGCAGTTCTTC
v_gene: TRBV7-9; d_gene: -; abundance: -; j_gene: TRBJ1-2; CDR3aa: CASSSFNYGYTF; CDR3nt: TGTGCCAGCAGCTCCTTTAACTATGGCTACACCTTC
v_gene: TRBV19; d_gene: TRBD1; abundance: -; j_gene: TRBJ1-4; CDR3aa: CASSIDRGANEKLFF; CDR3nt: TGTGCCAGTAGTATAGACAGGGGGGCTAATGAAAAACTGTTTTTT
v_gene: TRBV6-1; d_gene: -; abundance: -; j_gene: TRBJ1-1; CDR3aa: CASRKEGPTEAFF; CDR3nt: TGTGCCAGTCGCAAGGAGGGACCCACTGAAGCTTTCTTT